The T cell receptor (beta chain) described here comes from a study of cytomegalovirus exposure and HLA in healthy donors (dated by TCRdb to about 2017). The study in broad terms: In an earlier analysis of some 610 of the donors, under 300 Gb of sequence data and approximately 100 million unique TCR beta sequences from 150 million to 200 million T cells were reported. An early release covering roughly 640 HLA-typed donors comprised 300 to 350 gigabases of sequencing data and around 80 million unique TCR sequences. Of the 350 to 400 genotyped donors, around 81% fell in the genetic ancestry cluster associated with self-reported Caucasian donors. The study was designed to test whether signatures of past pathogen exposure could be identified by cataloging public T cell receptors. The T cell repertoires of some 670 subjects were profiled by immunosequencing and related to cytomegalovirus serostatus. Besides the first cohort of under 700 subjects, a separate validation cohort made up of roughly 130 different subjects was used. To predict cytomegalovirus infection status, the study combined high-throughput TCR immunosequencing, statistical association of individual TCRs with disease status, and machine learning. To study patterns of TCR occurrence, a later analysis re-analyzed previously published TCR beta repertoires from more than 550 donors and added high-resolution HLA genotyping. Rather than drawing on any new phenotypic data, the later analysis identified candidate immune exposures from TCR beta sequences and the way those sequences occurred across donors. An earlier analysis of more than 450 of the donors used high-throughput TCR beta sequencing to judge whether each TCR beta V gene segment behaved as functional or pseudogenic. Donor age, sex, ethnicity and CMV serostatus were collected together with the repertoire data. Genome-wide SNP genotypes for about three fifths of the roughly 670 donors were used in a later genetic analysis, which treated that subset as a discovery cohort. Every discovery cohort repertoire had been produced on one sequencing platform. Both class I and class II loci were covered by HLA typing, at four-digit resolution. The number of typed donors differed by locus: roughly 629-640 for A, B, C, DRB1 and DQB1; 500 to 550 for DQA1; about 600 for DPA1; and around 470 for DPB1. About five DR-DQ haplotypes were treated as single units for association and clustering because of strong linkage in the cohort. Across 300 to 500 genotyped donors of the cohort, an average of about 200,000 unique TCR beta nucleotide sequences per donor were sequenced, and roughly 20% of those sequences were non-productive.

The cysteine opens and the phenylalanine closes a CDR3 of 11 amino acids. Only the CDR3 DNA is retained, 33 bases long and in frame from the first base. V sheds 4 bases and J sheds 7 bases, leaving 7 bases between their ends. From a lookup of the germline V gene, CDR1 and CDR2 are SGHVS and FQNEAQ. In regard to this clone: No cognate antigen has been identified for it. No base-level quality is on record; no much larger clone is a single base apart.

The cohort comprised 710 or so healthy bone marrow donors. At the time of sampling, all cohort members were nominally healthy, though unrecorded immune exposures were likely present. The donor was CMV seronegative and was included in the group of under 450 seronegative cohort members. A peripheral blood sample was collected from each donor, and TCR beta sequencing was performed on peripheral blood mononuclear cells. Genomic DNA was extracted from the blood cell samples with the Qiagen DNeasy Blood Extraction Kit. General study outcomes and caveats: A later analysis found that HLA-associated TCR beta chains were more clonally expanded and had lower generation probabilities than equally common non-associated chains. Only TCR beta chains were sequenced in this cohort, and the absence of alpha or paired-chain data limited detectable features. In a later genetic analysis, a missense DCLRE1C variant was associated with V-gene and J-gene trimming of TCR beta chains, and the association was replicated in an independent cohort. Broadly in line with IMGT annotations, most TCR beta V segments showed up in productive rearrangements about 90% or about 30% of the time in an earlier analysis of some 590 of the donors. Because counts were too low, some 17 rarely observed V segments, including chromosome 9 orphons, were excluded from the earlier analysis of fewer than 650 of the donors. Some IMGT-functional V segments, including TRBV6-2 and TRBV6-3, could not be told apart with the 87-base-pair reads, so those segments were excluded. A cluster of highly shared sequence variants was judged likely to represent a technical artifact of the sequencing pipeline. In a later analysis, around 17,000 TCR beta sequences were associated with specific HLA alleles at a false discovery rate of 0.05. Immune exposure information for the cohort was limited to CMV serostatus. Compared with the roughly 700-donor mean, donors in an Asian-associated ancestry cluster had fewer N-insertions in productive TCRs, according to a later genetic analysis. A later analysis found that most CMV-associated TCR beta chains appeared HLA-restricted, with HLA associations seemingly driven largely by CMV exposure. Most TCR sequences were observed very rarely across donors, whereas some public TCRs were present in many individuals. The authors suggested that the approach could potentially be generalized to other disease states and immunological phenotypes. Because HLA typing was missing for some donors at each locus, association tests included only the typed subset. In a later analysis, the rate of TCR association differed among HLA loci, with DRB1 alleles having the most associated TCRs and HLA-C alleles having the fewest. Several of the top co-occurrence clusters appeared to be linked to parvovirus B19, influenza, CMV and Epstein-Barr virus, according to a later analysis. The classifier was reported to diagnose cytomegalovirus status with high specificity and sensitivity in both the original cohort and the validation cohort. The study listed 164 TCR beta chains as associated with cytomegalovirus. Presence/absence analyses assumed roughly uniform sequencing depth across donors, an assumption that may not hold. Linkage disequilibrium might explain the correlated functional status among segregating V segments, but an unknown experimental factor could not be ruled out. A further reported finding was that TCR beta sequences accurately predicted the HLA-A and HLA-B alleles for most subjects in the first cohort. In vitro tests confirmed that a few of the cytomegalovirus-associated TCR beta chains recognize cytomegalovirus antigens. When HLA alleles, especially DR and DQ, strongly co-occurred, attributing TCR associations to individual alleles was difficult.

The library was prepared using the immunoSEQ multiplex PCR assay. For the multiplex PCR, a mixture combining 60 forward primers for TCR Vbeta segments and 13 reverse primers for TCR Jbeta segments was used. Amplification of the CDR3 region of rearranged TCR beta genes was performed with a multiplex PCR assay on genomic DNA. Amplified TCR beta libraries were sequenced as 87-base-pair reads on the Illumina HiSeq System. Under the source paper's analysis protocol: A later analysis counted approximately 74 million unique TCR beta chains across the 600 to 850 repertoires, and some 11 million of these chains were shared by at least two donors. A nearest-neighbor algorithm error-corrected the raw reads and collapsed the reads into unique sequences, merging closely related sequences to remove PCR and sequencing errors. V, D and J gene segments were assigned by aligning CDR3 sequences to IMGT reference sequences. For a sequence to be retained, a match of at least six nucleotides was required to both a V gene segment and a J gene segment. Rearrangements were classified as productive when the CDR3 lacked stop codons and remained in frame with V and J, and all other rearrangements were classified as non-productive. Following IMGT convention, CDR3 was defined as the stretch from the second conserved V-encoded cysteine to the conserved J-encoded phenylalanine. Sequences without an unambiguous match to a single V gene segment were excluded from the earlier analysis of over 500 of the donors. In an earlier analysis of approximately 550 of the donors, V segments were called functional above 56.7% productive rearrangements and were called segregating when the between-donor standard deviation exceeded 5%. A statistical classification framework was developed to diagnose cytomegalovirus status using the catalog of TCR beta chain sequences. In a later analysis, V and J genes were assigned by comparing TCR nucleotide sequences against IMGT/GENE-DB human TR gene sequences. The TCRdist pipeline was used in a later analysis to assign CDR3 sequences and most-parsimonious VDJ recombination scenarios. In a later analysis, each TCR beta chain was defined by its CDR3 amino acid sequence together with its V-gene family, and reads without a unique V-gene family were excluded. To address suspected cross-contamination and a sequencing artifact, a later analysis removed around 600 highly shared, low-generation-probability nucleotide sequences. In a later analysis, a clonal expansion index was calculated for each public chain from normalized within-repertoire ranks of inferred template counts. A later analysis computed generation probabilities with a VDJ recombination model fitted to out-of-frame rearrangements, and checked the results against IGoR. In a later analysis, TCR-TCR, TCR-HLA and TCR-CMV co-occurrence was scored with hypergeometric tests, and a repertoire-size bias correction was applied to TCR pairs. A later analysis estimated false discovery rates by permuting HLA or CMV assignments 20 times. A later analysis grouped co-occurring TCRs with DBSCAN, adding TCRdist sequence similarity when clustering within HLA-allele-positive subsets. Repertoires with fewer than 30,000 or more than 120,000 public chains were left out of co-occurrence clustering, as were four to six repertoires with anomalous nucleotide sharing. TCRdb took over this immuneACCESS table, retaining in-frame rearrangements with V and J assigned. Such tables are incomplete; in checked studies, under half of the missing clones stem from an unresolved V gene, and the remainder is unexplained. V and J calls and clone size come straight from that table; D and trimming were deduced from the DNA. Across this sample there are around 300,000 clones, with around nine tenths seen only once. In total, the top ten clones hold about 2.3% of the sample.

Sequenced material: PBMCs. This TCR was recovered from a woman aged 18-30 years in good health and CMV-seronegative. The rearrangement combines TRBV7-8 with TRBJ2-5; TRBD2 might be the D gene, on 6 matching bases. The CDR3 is CASSWRGTQYF. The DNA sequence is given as TGTGCCAGCAGCTGGCGGGGGACCCAGTACTTC.